This TCR beta chain was identified during a study of blood T cell repertoires in COVID-19. For the study at large: In each case, the material was cDNA or gDNA derived from T cells, B-cell-depleted T cells, or PBMCs.

CDR3 size: 17 residues. Trimming removed 4 bases from V and 1 base from J; junction bases left unmatched: 7. CDR1 and CDR2 from the germline V gene are SQVTM and ANQGSEA. The Seattle patients joined while their infection was active and were tracked longitudinally afterward. The protocol was immunoSEQ multiplex PCR, while the TCRdb copy is restricted to in-frame clones and leaves out a portion. Seen here are roughly 410,000 clones, around 91% observed once, and the top ten hold approximately 1.5%. The genes are TRBV29-1 and TRBJ2-4; 13 bases map to TRBD2. Material: peripheral blood. This clonotype originated in a woman in her 40s with COVID-19, enrolled during active disease. In DNA form, the CDR3 reads TGCAGCGTTGTAGGACTAGCGGGAGTCGGGGCCAAAAACATTCAGTACTTC. Its translation: CSVVGLAGVGAKNIQYF.